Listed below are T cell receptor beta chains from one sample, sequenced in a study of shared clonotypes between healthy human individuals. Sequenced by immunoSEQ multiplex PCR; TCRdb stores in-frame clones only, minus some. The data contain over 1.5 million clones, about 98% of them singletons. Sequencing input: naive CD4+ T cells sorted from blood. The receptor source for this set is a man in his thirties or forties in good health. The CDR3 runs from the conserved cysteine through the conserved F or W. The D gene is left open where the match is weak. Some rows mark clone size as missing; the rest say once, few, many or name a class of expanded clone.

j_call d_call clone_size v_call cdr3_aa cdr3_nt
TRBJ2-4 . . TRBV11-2 CASSSHGAVAKNIQYF TGTGCCAGCAGCTCTCACGGGGCGGTAGCCAAAAACATTCAGTACTTC
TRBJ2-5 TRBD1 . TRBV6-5 CASSRTGATQYF TGTGCCAGCAGCCGTACAGGGGCGACCCAGTACTTC
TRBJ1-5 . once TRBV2 CASTQRREIQPQHF TGTGCCAGCACCCAAAGGAGGGAAATTCAGCCCCAGCATTTT
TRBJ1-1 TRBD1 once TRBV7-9 CASSLGTGNMNTEAFF TGTGCCAGCAGCTTAGGGACAGGGAACATGAACACTGAAGCTTTCTTT
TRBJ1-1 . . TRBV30 CAWSVSRAEAFF TGTGCCTGGAGTGTAAGCCGGGCTGAAGCTTTCTTT
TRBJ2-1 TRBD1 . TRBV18 CASWQGAWNEQFF TGTGCCAGCTGGCAGGGGGCGTGGAATGAGCAGTTCTTC
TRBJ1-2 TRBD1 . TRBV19 CASSDRDLWGYTF TGTGCCAGTAGCGACAGGGACTTATGGGGCTACACCTTC
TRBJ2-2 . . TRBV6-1 CASSRDSGNTGELFF TGTGCCAGCAGTCGTGACAGCGGGAACACCGGGGAGCTGTTTTTT
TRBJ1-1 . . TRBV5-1 CASSLEVGSEAFF TGCGCCAGCAGCTTGGAGGTCGGCAGTGAAGCTTTCTTT
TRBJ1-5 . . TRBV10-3 CAISESGALYQPQHF TGTGCCATCAGTGAGTCGGGAGCACTTTATCAGCCCCAGCATTTT
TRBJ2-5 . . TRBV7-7 CASSLDLGRAETQYF TGTGCTAGCAGCTTAGATTTGGGAAGGGCAGAGACCCAGTACTTC
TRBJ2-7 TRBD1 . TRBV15 CATSRIVGTGSYYEQYF TGTGCCACCAGCAGAATCGTTGGGACAGGGTCCTACTACGAGCAGTACTTC
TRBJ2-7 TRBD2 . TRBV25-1 CASSETSGNSYEQYF TGTGCCAGCAGTGAAACTAGCGGGAACTCCTACGAGCAGTACTTC
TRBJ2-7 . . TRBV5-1 CASSLAEEGLRYEQYF TGCGCCAGCAGCTTGGCCGAGGAGGGCCTTAGATACGAGCAGTACTTC
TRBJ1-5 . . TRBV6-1 CASTKSGSNQPQHF TGTGCCAGCACCAAATCAGGGAGCAATCAGCCCCAGCATTTT
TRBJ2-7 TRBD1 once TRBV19 CASNPQGANSYEQYF TGTGCCAGTAATCCACAGGGGGCGAATTCCTACGAGCAGTACTTC
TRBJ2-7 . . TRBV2 CASSDSRPSYEQYF TGTGCCAGCAGTGATTCTAGGCCCTCCTACGAGCAGTACTTC
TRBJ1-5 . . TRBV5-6 CASSLAGMGNQPQHF TGTGCCAGCAGCTTGGCTGGGATGGGCAATCAGCCCCAGCATTTT
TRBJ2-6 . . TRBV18 CASSPAAGSSGANVLTF TGTGCCAGCTCACCAGCCGCAGGGTCCTCTGGGGCCAACGTCCTGACTTTC
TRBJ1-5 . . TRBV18 CASSTRQGNQPQHF TGTGCCAGCTCAACGAGACAGGGCAATCAGCCCCAGCATTTT
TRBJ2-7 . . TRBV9 CASSVEGTRGDEQYF TGTGCCAGCAGCGTAGAGGGGACGAGAGGGGACGAGCAGTACTTC
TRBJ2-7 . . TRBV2 CASRQPPGSYEQYF TGTGCCAGCAGGCAGCCCCCGGGCTCCTACGAGCAGTACTTC
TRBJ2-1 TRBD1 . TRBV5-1 CASAGTGHLTGQFF TGCGCCAGCGCCGGGACAGGGCATCTCACAGGGCAGTTCTTC
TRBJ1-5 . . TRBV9 CASSVTGFNQPQHF TGTGCCAGCAGCGTAACAGGTTTCAATCAGCCCCAGCATTTT
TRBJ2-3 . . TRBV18 CASSPGSTDTQYF TGTGCCAGCTCACCTGGGAGCACAGATACGCAGTATTTT
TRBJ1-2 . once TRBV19 CASSQVGPPNYGYTF TGTGCCAGTAGTCAAGTGGGGCCGCCTAACTATGGCTACACCTTC
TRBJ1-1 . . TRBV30 CAWSTSGGGAFF TGTGCCTGGAGTACCTCTGGCGGCGGAGCTTTCTTT
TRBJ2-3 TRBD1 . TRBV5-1 CASSLGIRGQDTQYF TGCGCCAGCAGCTTGGGGATCAGGGGGCAAGATACGCAGTATTTT
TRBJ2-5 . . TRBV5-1 CASSSPKAGRLMRGETQYF TGCGCCAGCAGCTCGCCTAAGGCCGGTAGATTAATGAGAGGGGAGACCCAGTACTTC
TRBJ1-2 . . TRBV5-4 CASSFPRDHGYTF TGTGCCAGCAGCTTTCCCAGGGACCATGGCTACACCTTC
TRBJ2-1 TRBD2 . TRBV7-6 CASSTGLAGDQYNEQFF TGTGCCAGCAGCACGGGACTAGCGGGAGACCAATACAATGAGCAGTTCTTC
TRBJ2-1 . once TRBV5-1 CASSLGRGAQFF TGCGCCAGCAGCTTGGGGAGGGGGGCGCAGTTCTTC
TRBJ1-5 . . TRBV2 CASSEYQGRVGVPQHF TGTGCCAGCAGTGAGTATCAGGGACGCGTAGGGGTGCCCCAGCATTTT
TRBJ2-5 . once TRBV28 CASRPLGVGHQETQYF TGTGCCAGCAGGCCTCTCGGGGTGGGACACCAAGAGACCCAGTACTTC
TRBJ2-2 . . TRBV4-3 CASSQEEAGNTGELFF TGCGCCAGCAGCCAAGAGGAAGCGGGGAACACCGGGGAGCTGTTTTTT
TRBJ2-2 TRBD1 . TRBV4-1 CASSLRDRGTGELFF TGCGCCAGCAGCCTCCGGGACAGGGGCACCGGGGAGCTGTTTTTT
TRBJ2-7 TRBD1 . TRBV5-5 CASSFGQATYEQYF TGTGCCAGCAGCTTCGGACAGGCCACCTACGAGCAGTACTTC
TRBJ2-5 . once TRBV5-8 CASSGRGWRQETQYF TGTGCCAGCAGCGGCCGGGGGTGGCGCCAAGAGACCCAGTACTTC
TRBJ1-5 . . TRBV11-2 CASSLGAEIQPQHF TGTGCCAGCAGCTTAGGGGCGGAGATACAGCCCCAGCATTTT